These T cell receptor beta chains were read from a single sample in a study of T-cell memory formation after mild COVID-19. TCRdb re-derived calls from the 5' RACE reads in MiXCR, one entry per CDR3 protein. The sample consists of about 430,000 distinct CDR3 sequences, more than 15% of them appearing once. Sequences were obtained from PBMCs or a T cell subset sorted from them (not recorded which). The receptors shown here come from a man aged 18 to 30 who had mild COVID-19 (a few samples of this study predate the infection). Cell type and time point are not known. CDR3s include the opening cysteine and the closing phenylalanine or tryptophan. D genes are given only for firm matches. The listing skips clone size in some rows; elsewhere it reads once, few, many or a size class.

D gene: NA; CDR3 length: 18; clone size: NA; J gene: TRBJ1-1; V gene: TRBV12-5; CDR3 DNA: TGTGCTAGTGGTTTGGTAGATGGAGGGGGGGGAATGAACACTGAAGCTTTCTTT; CDR3 protein: CASGLVDGGGGMNTEAFF
D gene: TRBD1; CDR3 length: 15; clone size: few; J gene: TRBJ1-1; V gene: TRBV6-5; CDR3 DNA: TGTGCCAGCAGTGGTGCGGACAGGAAAATCTCTGAAGCTTTCTTT; CDR3 protein: CASSGADRKISEAFF
D gene: NA; CDR3 length: 15; clone size: many; J gene: TRBJ2-2; V gene: TRBV18; CDR3 DNA: TGTGCCAGCTCACCACCGCGGGGCGGGACCGGGGAGCTGTTTTTT; CDR3 protein: CASSPPRGGTGELFF
D gene: NA; CDR3 length: 14; clone size: NA; J gene: TRBJ1-2; V gene: TRBV12-3/TRBV12-4; CDR3 DNA: TGTGCCAGCAGCCGAGTTGACAGAGTCGATGGCTACACCTTC; CDR3 protein: CASSRVDRVDGYTF
D gene: NA; CDR3 length: 15; clone size: NA; J gene: TRBJ2-3; V gene: TRBV7-9; CDR3 DNA: TGTGCCAGCAGCTCCCCGAGGGATTACACAGATACGCAGTATTTT; CDR3 protein: CASSSPRDYTDTQYF
D gene: NA; CDR3 length: 14; clone size: NA; J gene: TRBJ2-3; V gene: TRBV29-1; CDR3 DNA: TGCAGCGTTGTGGCAGGGGAAAGCACAGATACGCAGTATTTT; CDR3 protein: CSVVAGESTDTQYF
D gene: NA; CDR3 length: 17; clone size: many; J gene: TRBJ1-6; V gene: TRBV11-2; CDR3 DNA: TGTGCCAGCAGCTTAGTTTCAGAACCCTGGGATAATTCACCCCTCCACTTT; CDR3 protein: CASSLVSEPWDNSPLHF
D gene: TRBD1; CDR3 length: 15; clone size: NA; J gene: TRBJ2-7; V gene: TRBV5-1; CDR3 DNA: TGCGCCAGCACTCCTGAGACAGGGGCATACTACGAGCAGTACTTC; CDR3 protein: CASTPETGAYYEQYF
D gene: TRBD1; CDR3 length: 15; clone size: few; J gene: TRBJ1-4; V gene: TRBV7-2; CDR3 DNA: TGTGCCAGCAGCTTAACAGGGGCGGGAAATGAAAAACTGTTTTTT; CDR3 protein: CASSLTGAGNEKLFF
D gene: NA; CDR3 length: 13; clone size: NA; J gene: TRBJ1-5; V gene: TRBV7-6; CDR3 DNA: TGTGCCAGCAGCTTACTGCCCAATCAGCCCCAGCATTTT; CDR3 protein: CASSLLPNQPQHF
D gene: NA; CDR3 length: 10; clone size: few; J gene: TRBJ2-1; V gene: TRBV29-1; CDR3 DNA: TGCAGCGCCGTAGACAATGAGCAGTTCTTC; CDR3 protein: CSAVDNEQFF
D gene: NA; CDR3 length: 13; clone size: NA; J gene: TRBJ1-2; V gene: TRBV6-5; CDR3 DNA: TGTGCCAGCAGCCTCAGCGTAGGCTATGGCTACACCTTC; CDR3 protein: CASSLSVGYGYTF
D gene: NA; CDR3 length: 14; clone size: few; J gene: TRBJ1-3; V gene: TRBV12-3/TRBV12-4; CDR3 DNA: TGTGCCAGCAGTTTTGTGGACTCTGGAAACACCATATATTTT; CDR3 protein: CASSFVDSGNTIYF
D gene: TRBD1; CDR3 length: 15; clone size: few; J gene: TRBJ1-1; V gene: TRBV5-1; CDR3 DNA: TGCGCCAGCAGCTTTACCGGGACAGGGGGCACTGAAGCTTTCTTT; CDR3 protein: CASSFTGTGGTEAFF
D gene: NA; CDR3 length: 14; clone size: many; J gene: TRBJ1-2; V gene: TRBV7-9; CDR3 DNA: TGTGCCAGCAGCCTATCCGACAGGAGCTATGGCTACACCTTC; CDR3 protein: CASSLSDRSYGYTF
D gene: TRBD1; CDR3 length: 17; clone size: few; J gene: TRBJ1-1; V gene: TRBV4-2; CDR3 DNA: TGTGCCAGCAGCCAAGAGGGACAGCTTAACATGAACACTGAAGCTTTCTTT; CDR3 protein: CASSQEGQLNMNTEAFF
D gene: NA; CDR3 length: 15; clone size: few; J gene: TRBJ1-5; V gene: TRBV4-1; CDR3 DNA: TGCGCCAGCAGCCAAAGGGTGGCCAGCAATCAGCCCCAGCATTTT; CDR3 protein: CASSQRVASNQPQHF
D gene: NA; CDR3 length: 17; clone size: few; J gene: TRBJ2-3; V gene: TRBV7-2; CDR3 DNA: TGTGCCAGCAGCTTAGAGGAGAGCCCGGGGAGCACAGATACGCAGTATTTT; CDR3 protein: CASSLEESPGSTDTQYF
D gene: NA; CDR3 length: 15; clone size: NA; J gene: TRBJ2-3; V gene: TRBV4-1; CDR3 DNA: TGCGCCAGCAGCCCTCGGGCTCTGAGCCGTGATACGCAGTATTTT; CDR3 protein: CASSPRALSRDTQYF
D gene: NA; CDR3 length: 14; clone size: many; J gene: TRBJ2-4; V gene: TRBV6-2/TRBV6-3; CDR3 DNA: TGTGCCAGCAGTTCGGGGGACAGTTTAAACATTCAGTACTTC; CDR3 protein: CASSSGDSLNIQYF
D gene: NA; CDR3 length: 18; clone size: NA; J gene: TRBJ2-1; V gene: TRBV4-1; CDR3 DNA: TGCGCCAGCAGCCAAGACCCCCAGCGGTTTAGCTCCTACAATGAGCAGTTCTTC; CDR3 protein: CASSQDPQRFSSYNEQFF
D gene: TRBD1; CDR3 length: 14; clone size: many; J gene: TRBJ2-3; V gene: TRBV5-1; CDR3 DNA: TGCGCCAGCGGGACAGGGGATTCCACAGATACGCAGTATTTT; CDR3 protein: CASGTGDSTDTQYF
D gene: NA; CDR3 length: 15; clone size: NA; J gene: TRBJ2-1; V gene: TRBV20-1; CDR3 DNA: TGCAGTGCTAGATCAGGGGCTCGTTCCTACAATGAGCAGTTCTTC; CDR3 protein: CSARSGARSYNEQFF
D gene: NA; CDR3 length: 12; clone size: NA; J gene: TRBJ1-2; V gene: TRBV9; CDR3 DNA: TGTGCCAGCAGCGACAGATTGGTTGGCTACACCTTC; CDR3 protein: CASSDRLVGYTF
D gene: TRBD1; CDR3 length: 13; clone size: many; J gene: TRBJ1-1; V gene: TRBV29-1; CDR3 DNA: TGCAGTGCTAGACAGGGTATGAACACTGAAGCTTTCTTT; CDR3 protein: CSARQGMNTEAFF
D gene: TRBD2; CDR3 length: 18; clone size: many; J gene: TRBJ2-3; V gene: TRBV7-2; CDR3 DNA: TGTGCCAGCAGCCGACCCGCGGGGGGCTCCAGCCTCGGACATACGCAGTATTTT; CDR3 protein: CASSRPAGGSSLGHTQYF
D gene: NA; CDR3 length: 16; clone size: NA; J gene: TRBJ2-3; V gene: TRBV7-2; CDR3 DNA: TGTGCCAGCAGCTTACTAGCGTCCACTAGCACAGATACGCAGTATTTT; CDR3 protein: CASSLLASTSTDTQYF
D gene: NA; CDR3 length: 17; clone size: NA; J gene: TRBJ2-1; V gene: TRBV12-3/TRBV12-4; CDR3 DNA: TGTGCCAGCAGTTTAGGCCAGAGGTTTATGAGATACAATGAGCAGTTCTTC; CDR3 protein: CASSLGQRFMRYNEQFF
D gene: TRBD2; CDR3 length: 16; clone size: many; J gene: TRBJ2-5; V gene: TRBV5-1; CDR3 DNA: TGCGCCAGCAGCATTCGAGGTCTAGCGGGGGGGGAGACCCAGTACTTC; CDR3 protein: CASSIRGLAGGETQYF
D gene: NA; CDR3 length: 17; clone size: many; J gene: TRBJ2-1; V gene: TRBV5-1; CDR3 DNA: TGCGCCAGCAGGGGAATGCCGGCACACCTCTCCTACAATGAGCAGTTCTTC; CDR3 protein: CASRGMPAHLSYNEQFF
D gene: NA; CDR3 length: 15; clone size: NA; J gene: TRBJ2-5; V gene: TRBV15; CDR3 DNA: TGTGCCACCAGCAGAGGGGGGCAGGACCAAGAGACCCAGTACTTC; CDR3 protein: CATSRGGQDQETQYF
D gene: NA; CDR3 length: 15; clone size: NA; J gene: TRBJ2-3; V gene: TRBV20-1; CDR3 DNA: TGCAGTGCTAGTCGACCGGGGAAAGGGTCAGATACGCAGTATTTT; CDR3 protein: CSASRPGKGSDTQYF
D gene: NA; CDR3 length: 15; clone size: NA; J gene: TRBJ2-1; V gene: TRBV7-9; CDR3 DNA: TGTGCCAGCAGCTTAGCGTTCGGACCCTACAATGAGCAGTTCTTC; CDR3 protein: CASSLAFGPYNEQFF
D gene: NA; CDR3 length: 14; clone size: few; J gene: TRBJ1-2; V gene: TRBV2; CDR3 DNA: TGTGCCAGCAGTGAAGCGGCAGGCGACTATGGCTACACCTTC; CDR3 protein: CASSEAAGDYGYTF
D gene: NA; CDR3 length: 17; clone size: few; J gene: TRBJ2-3; V gene: TRBV7-6; CDR3 DNA: TGTGCCAGCAGCCCAGAGGCGGGCGAGGGGTTCATGGATACGCAGTATTTT; CDR3 protein: CASSPEAGEGFMDTQYF
D gene: NA; CDR3 length: 13; clone size: few; J gene: TRBJ2-7; V gene: TRBV12-3/TRBV12-4; CDR3 DNA: TGTGCCAGCACCCCGGACACCACCTACGAGCAGTACTTC; CDR3 protein: CASTPDTTYEQYF
D gene: TRBD2; CDR3 length: 18; clone size: NA; J gene: TRBJ2-1; V gene: TRBV27; CDR3 DNA: TGTGCCAGCAGTGAGCGGGGGGGCGAATCCCTATCCTACAATGAGCAGTTCTTC; CDR3 protein: CASSERGGESLSYNEQFF
D gene: NA; CDR3 length: 14; clone size: NA; J gene: TRBJ2-2; V gene: TRBV6-2/TRBV6-3; CDR3 DNA: TGTGCCAGCAGTTACTATGGACTGACCGGGGAGCTGTTTTTT; CDR3 protein: CASSYYGLTGELFF
D gene: TRBD1; CDR3 length: 16; clone size: few; J gene: TRBJ1-1; V gene: TRBV20-1; CDR3 DNA: TGCAGTGCTAGTTCCCCAGCCGGGACAGGGGTGACTGAAGCTTTCTTT; CDR3 protein: CSASSPAGTGVTEAFF
D gene: NA; CDR3 length: 12; clone size: NA; J gene: TRBJ2-2; V gene: TRBV7-2; CDR3 DNA: TGTGCCAGCAGCCCGCGACTTAAGGAGCTGTTTTTT; CDR3 protein: CASSPRLKELFF
D gene: TRBD1; CDR3 length: 14; clone size: NA; J gene: TRBJ1-1; V gene: TRBV5-1; CDR3 DNA: TGCGCCAGCAGCTTGGGCCAGGGGGTAGGTGAAGCTTTCTTT; CDR3 protein: CASSLGQGVGEAFF
D gene: NA; CDR3 length: 13; clone size: few; J gene: TRBJ1-2; V gene: TRBV10-3; CDR3 DNA: TGTGCCATCAGTGAAGGGCTTGGCTATGGCTACACCTTC; CDR3 protein: CAISEGLGYGYTF
D gene: NA; CDR3 length: 13; clone size: many; J gene: TRBJ1-2; V gene: TRBV12-3/TRBV12-4; CDR3 DNA: TGTGCCAGCAGTTGGGGGGATGGCTATGGCTACACCTTC; CDR3 protein: CASSWGDGYGYTF
D gene: NA; CDR3 length: 15; clone size: few; J gene: TRBJ1-5; V gene: TRBV12-3/TRBV12-4; CDR3 DNA: TGTGCCAGCAGCTTTTACGGGTCCCAAGATCAGCCCCAGCATTTT; CDR3 protein: CASSFYGSQDQPQHF
D gene: NA; CDR3 length: 17; clone size: few; J gene: TRBJ2-7; V gene: TRBV4-3; CDR3 DNA: TGCGCCAGCAGCCAAGATCATGGGGTTCTAGGTTCAGCCGAGCAGTACTTC; CDR3 protein: CASSQDHGVLGSAEQYF
D gene: NA; CDR3 length: 14; clone size: few; J gene: TRBJ1-3; V gene: TRBV7-9; CDR3 DNA: TGTGCCAGCAGCTTAAACAGGGCGGGAAACACCATATATTTT; CDR3 protein: CASSLNRAGNTIYF
D gene: NA; CDR3 length: 14; clone size: many; J gene: TRBJ1-1; V gene: TRBV7-6; CDR3 DNA: TGTGCCAGCAGCAGGGGGGGGAGAGGCACTGAAGCTTTCTTT; CDR3 protein: CASSRGGRGTEAFF
D gene: TRBD1; CDR3 length: 13; clone size: few; J gene: TRBJ1-2; V gene: TRBV3-1; CDR3 DNA: TGTGCCAGCAGCCCCGGGACAGTATATGGCTACACCTTC; CDR3 protein: CASSPGTVYGYTF
D gene: NA; CDR3 length: 15; clone size: NA; J gene: TRBJ1-5; V gene: TRBV12-3/TRBV12-4; CDR3 DNA: TGTGCCAGCAGTTTAGCCAGGGTGGGGAATCAGCCCCAGCATTTT; CDR3 protein: CASSLARVGNQPQHF
D gene: NA; CDR3 length: 14; clone size: once; J gene: TRBJ2-7; V gene: TRBV30; CDR3 DNA: TGTGCCTGGAGTCCCGAGGCGGGCGGCTACGAGCAGTACTTC; CDR3 protein: CAWSPEAGGYEQYF
D gene: TRBD1; CDR3 length: 14; clone size: few; J gene: TRBJ2-3; V gene: TRBV2; CDR3 DNA: TGTGCCAGCAAGAGGGACAGGGGCCCAGATACGCAGTATTTT; CDR3 protein: CASKRDRGPDTQYF
D gene: TRBD1; CDR3 length: 14; clone size: NA; J gene: TRBJ2-7; V gene: TRBV10-3; CDR3 DNA: TGTGCCATCAGTGAGGAGGGGGCGGTCAACGAGCAGTACTTC; CDR3 protein: CAISEEGAVNEQYF
D gene: TRBD2; CDR3 length: 15; clone size: NA; J gene: TRBJ2-1; V gene: TRBV20-1; CDR3 DNA: TGCAGTCCCACAAAGCGCGGGGGGGCCTACAATGAGCAGTTCTTC; CDR3 protein: CSPTKRGGAYNEQFF
D gene: TRBD2; CDR3 length: 15; clone size: few; J gene: TRBJ2-1; V gene: TRBV7-3; CDR3 DNA: TGTGCCAGCAGCTCTACTAGCGGGGGGGACAATGAGCAGTTCTTC; CDR3 protein: CASSSTSGGDNEQFF
D gene: NA; CDR3 length: 15; clone size: NA; J gene: TRBJ1-3; V gene: TRBV4-1; CDR3 DNA: TGCGCCAGCAGCCAAGAGAGTGACTCTGGAAACACCATATATTTT; CDR3 protein: CASSQESDSGNTIYF
D gene: NA; CDR3 length: 13; clone size: NA; J gene: TRBJ1-1; V gene: TRBV7-3; CDR3 DNA: TGTGCCAGCAGCTACGACCCATCAGGGGAAGCTTTCTTT; CDR3 protein: CASSYDPSGEAFF
D gene: NA; CDR3 length: 13; clone size: NA; J gene: TRBJ2-3; V gene: TRBV2; CDR3 DNA: TGTGCCAGCAGTGACGGAAACCCGGGCACGCAGTATTTT; CDR3 protein: CASSDGNPGTQYF
D gene: NA; CDR3 length: 16; clone size: NA; J gene: TRBJ1-5; V gene: TRBV2; CDR3 DNA: TGTGCCAGCAGCGGCCTTGGACGTGGGAGCCGTCAGCCCCAGCATTTT; CDR3 protein: CASSGLGRGSRQPQHF